Following are 8 T cell receptor beta chains from one sample sequenced in a study of regulatory T cells in long-lasting Graves disease. Combining iRepertoire HTBI primers with Arm-PCR of CDR3 regions, the authors built TCR beta libraries. TCRdb fed the multiplex PCR reads into MiXCR, producing one record per CDR3 protein. The sample has a few hundred thousand distinct CDR3 sequences, approximately 20% seen once; the top ten hold around 13%. Time point of the sample: newly diagnosed GD, antithyroid drugs for less than 3 months. Researchers made the TCR library from RNA that was extracted from PBMCs. These same data were also listed under a study on T cells in Graves' hyperthyroidism and ophthalmopathy.

Sample: peripheral blood mononuclear cells (PBMCs), taken at new diagnosis, from a patient treated with antithyroid drugs. These receptors all come from a woman aged 30 to 39 with Graves disease.

Note on this clonotype: A much larger clonotype is one base distant, so this may be a read error. The V and J genes are TRBV10-3 and TRBJ1-2; D is undetermined. This CDR3 contains 13 residues. Deletions cut 7 bases from V and 2 bases from J, with 11 bases between. Germline V gene data show CDR1 as ENHRY and CDR2 as SYGVKD. CDR3 nucleotides: TGTGCCATCAACCGTCCGGGCAACTATGGCTACACCTTC. This translates into CAINRPGNYGYTF.

This clonotype was seen ten or more times. The rearrangement joins TRBV7-8 to TRBJ1-1; D remains unclear. CDR3 length: 14 residues. The germline CDR1 and CDR2 sequences are SGHVS and FQNEAQ. Between the trimmed V and J ends, which lost 5 bases and 1 base, there was a span of 11 bases. CDR3 protein: CASSPNLRNTEAFF. In nucleotides, the CDR3 is TGTGCCAGCAGCCCCAATCTCCGGAACACTGAAGCTTTCTTT.

This clonotype was seen repeatedly, ten times or more. The V gene is TRBV6-2 or TRBV6-3, the J gene TRBJ1-2; D not certain. The V end lost 6 bases, the J end lost 4 bases, and 15 bases lay between the germline ends. The germline V gene has CDR1 MNHEY and CDR2 SVGEGT. This CDR3 has 14 residues. The CDR3 region is CASRDEGSFYGYTF. In DNA, the CDR3 is TGTGCCAGCAGGGACGAGGGCAGTTTCTATGGCTACACCTTC.

This clonotype was detected ten times or more. V is TRBV7-3 and J is TRBJ2-1, with TRBD1 matching 8 bases. This CDR3 contains 13 residues. Germline trimming cut 5 bases from V and 8 bases from J; bases unmatched to any gene: 5. The germline CDR1 and CDR2 sequences are SGHTA and FQGTGA. The CDR3 reads CASSKGQGYEQFF. Written as DNA, the CDR3 is TGTGCCAGCAGCAAAGGACAGGGCTATGAGCAGTTCTTC.

The chain joins TRBV2 to TRBJ2-5, with 8 bases matching TRBD1. V shed 7 bases and J 5 bases; nucleotides not matched to a gene: 6. The CDR3 has 13 residues. CDR1 and CDR2 from the germline V gene are SNHLY and FYNNEI. The CDR3 nucleotides read TGTGCCAGCACAGGGGGCGCGGATGAGACCCAGTACTTC. Amino acids: CASTGGADETQYF.

This clonotype was found many times. The rearrangement uses TRBV12-3 or TRBV12-4 and TRBJ2-7; maybe TRBD2 (5 bases). The CDR3 spans 14 residues. Trimming removed 3 bases from V and 6 bases from J, with 15 bases in between. CDR3 bases: TGTGCCAGCAGTTTGCCTCTGTTGGGAGCCGAGCAGTACTTC. Protein sequence: CASSLPLLGAEQYF.

This chain connects TRBV7-3 to TRBJ2-2; D perhaps matches TRBD1 (6 bases). Trimming pared 5 bases from V and 0 bases from J, leaving 16 bases between. The CDR3 is 17 residues long. Germline-derived CDR1 and CDR2 are SGHTA and FQGTGA. The CDR3 spells CASSASNGQPNTGELFF. As DNA, the CDR3 is TGTGCCAGCAGCGCTTCAAATGGACAGCCGAACACCGGGGAGCTGTTTTTT.

This clonotype has at least ten counts. This chain uses TRBV20-1 with TRBJ1-6, with D uncertain. The V and J ends lost 0 bases and 4 bases respectively, with 10 bases between them. This CDR3 spans 15 amino acids. The germline CDR1 and CDR2 sequences are DFQATT and SNEGSKA (reference sequence). CDR3 DNA: TGCAGTGCTAGAGATCACGAGGAGTATAATTCACCCCTCCACTTT. This codes for CSARDHEEYNSPLHF.